The 21 T cell receptor beta chains presented below share a single source sample, sequenced in a study of T cell responses to AZD1222 COVID-19 vaccine. Sequencing was performed with immunoSEQ multiplex PCR; in TCRdb, only in-frame clones are kept and a portion is missing. The table has about 51,000 clones, about 90% seen once. This specimen was peripheral blood, taken 28 days after the second AZD1222 dose. The receptors shown here come from an adult who received the AZD1222 COVID-19 vaccine.

The CDR3 spells CASSTRTGKDQPQHF. Written as DNA, the CDR3 is TGTGCCAGCAGTACCCGGACAGGGAAAGACCAGCCCCAGCATTTT. This chain links TRBV6-5 with TRBJ1-5; 8 bases match TRBD1. The CDR3 is 15 amino acids. Germline V CDR1 and CDR2: MNHEY, SVGAGI. V dropped 5 bases and J dropped 7; count of bases not matched to a gene: 10.

The chain uses TRBV6-5 and TRBJ1-5, with D perhaps TRBD1 (5 bases). Germline V gene sequence: CDR1 MNHEY, CDR2 SVGAGI. Trimming removed 0 bases at V and 5 bases at J, with 14 bases between. The CDR3 is made up of 16 amino acids. CDR3 region: CASSYSQRGPDQPQHF. The CDR3, as DNA: TGTGCCAGCAGTTACTCCCAGAGGGGACCGGATCAGCCCCAGCATTTT.

This chain joins TRBV24-1 and TRBJ1-2; D is possibly TRBD1 (6 bases). The CDR3 contains 14 residues. Per the germline V gene, CDR1 is KGHDR and CDR2 is SFDVKD. The V end lost 3 bases, the J end lost 8 bases, and 15 bases lay between the germline ends. This chain's CDR3 is CATSDGRGWDGYTF. CDR3 DNA: TGTGCCACCAGTGATGGCAGGGGTTGGGACGGCTACACCTTC.

The V call is TRBV11-2, the J call TRBJ2-1; D unresolved. Germline lookup yields CDR1 SGHAT and CDR2 FQNNGV. The CDR3 length is 16 residues. The ends were cut back, 3 bases at V and 2 bases at J, with 14 bases in the middle. Here the CDR3 DNA reads TGTGCCAGCAGCTTGGTCTACAAGCGTCCCTACAATGAGCAGTTCTTC. It translates to CASSLVYKRPYNEQFF.

The chain joins TRBV2 to TRBJ1-5; no reliable D call. Germline V gene data show CDR1 as SNHLY and CDR2 as FYNNEI. The CDR3 totals 18 residues. V lost 1 base, J lost 0 bases, and 16 bases lay in between. The chain's CDR3 is CASSEVRGSYLSNQPQHF. DNA of the CDR3: TGTGCCAGCAGTGAAGTTCGTGGTTCCTATCTTAGCAATCAGCCCCAGCATTTT.

The rearrangement joins TRBV7-9 to TRBJ2-7, with D possibly matching TRBD1 (5 bases). The V gene lost 5 bases and the J gene lost 2 bases, with 10 bases spanning the gap. The CDR3 extends over 13 amino acids. The V gene's germline CDR1 is SEHNR and CDR2 FQNEAQ (reference sequence). The CDR3: CASSPRQTYEQYF. The CDR3 nucleotides read TGTGCCAGCAGCCCAAGACAGACCTACGAGCAGTACTTC.

V usage is TRBV5-1 and J usage is TRBJ1-1, with D perhaps TRBD1 (5 bases). The V end was cut by 6 bases, the J end by 7 bases, with 10 bases between. CDR1 is SGHRS, CDR2 YFSETQ, per germline. The CDR3 spans 11 residues. The DNA for the CDR3 is TGCGCCAGCAAAGGGGCGGGTGAAGCTTTCTTT. This encodes CASKGAGEAFF. Full variable domain (outside the CDR3, taken from reference TRBV5-1 and TRBJ1-1): KAGVTQTPRYLIKTRGQQVTLSCSPISGHRSVSWYQQTPGQGLQFLFEYFSETQRNKGNFPGRFSGRQFSNSRSEMNVSTLELGDSALYLCASKGAGEAFFGQGTRLTVV.

The gene calls are TRBV7-9 and TRBJ2-2; 12 bases agree with TRBD1. The germline CDR1 and CDR2 sequences are SEHNR and FQNEAQ (reference sequence). Trimming cost V 10 bases and J 3 bases; bases outside gene matches: 9. This CDR3 has 16 residues. The CDR3 DNA reads TGTGCCACCCCCGGGACAGGGGGCCTTTACACCGGGGAGCTGTTTTTT. As protein: CATPGTGGLYTGELFF.

This chain connects TRBV6-4 to TRBJ2-2, with D unresolved. The germline gives CDR1 MRHNA, CDR2 SNTAGT. CDR3 length equals 14 residues. Trimming removed 6 bases from V and 3 bases from J, with 11 bases in between. The CDR3 is CASSPLGHTGELFF. The CDR3 coding sequence is TGTGCCAGCAGCCCTCTAGGTCACACCGGGGAGCTGTTTTTT.

The chain combines TRBV28 with TRBJ2-7, with D uncertain. Between the trimmed V and J ends, which lost 7 bases and 0 bases, there was a span of 10 bases. CDR1 is MDHEN, CDR2 SYDVKM, per germline. The CDR3 has 13 amino acids. Here the CDR3 reads CASNPGGSYEQYF. CDR3 bases: TGTGCCAGCAACCCGGGTGGCTCCTACGAGCAGTACTTC.

The V gene is TRBV30, the J gene TRBJ1-4; TRBD1 aligns across 10 bases. The CDR3 is 17 residues long. Germline CDR1 is GTSNPN and CDR2 is SVGIG (reference sequence). Unmatched junction bases numbered 8, after V lost 4 bases and J lost 0 bases. The CDR3 sequence: CAWTFGTGAATNEKLFF. The CDR3 region has the DNA TGTGCCTGGACTTTCGGGACAGGGGCTGCAACTAATGAAAAACTGTTTTTT.

The chain combines TRBV7-2 with TRBJ2-7; perhaps TRBD1 as D (5 bases). Trimming cost V 1 base and J 6 bases, with 13 bases left between them. The CDR3 consists of 14 residues. Looked up from germline, CDR1 is SGHTA and CDR2 is FQGNSA. CDR3 residues: CASSLGWGPSEQYF. Written as DNA, the CDR3 is TGTGCCAGCAGCTTAGGTTGGGGCCCCAGCGAGCAGTACTTC.

This clone was seen only once. This chain joins TRBV13 and TRBJ2-1; TRBD2 agrees at 7 bases. V was clipped by 1 base and J by 5 bases; unmatched bases: 8. The length of the CDR3 is 16 residues. Germline V CDR1 and CDR2: PRHDT, FYEKMQ (reference sequence). As DNA, the CDR3 is TGTGCCAGCAGCTTAGTCCCAGGGACTACAAACAATGAGCAGTTCTTC. It translates to CASSLVPGTTNNEQFF.

The CDR3 spells CASSSGRTYGYTF. The DNA of the CDR3 is TGTGCCAGCAGTTCGGGACGGACATATGGCTACACCTTC. J is TRBJ1-2 and V is TRBV28; perhaps TRBD1 as D (5 bases). V was shortened by 4 bases and J by 5 bases, with 11 bases between the two germline ends. The CDR3 totals 13 residues. Germline V gene sequence: CDR1 MDHEN, CDR2 SYDVKM.

This chain links TRBV6-5 with TRBJ2-1, with a tentative D call TRBD2 (6 bases). CDR3 length equals 13 residues. Per the germline V gene, CDR1 is MNHEY and CDR2 is SVGAGI. The V end was cut by 2 bases, the J end by 10 bases, with 12 bases between. CDR3 region: CASSYGGVREQFF. The DNA of the CDR3 is TGTGCCAGCAGTTACGGAGGGGTTAGGGAGCAGTTCTTC.

The chain links TRBV6-5 to TRBJ2-3; the D gene is possibly TRBD1 (6 bases). Trimming stripped 5 bases from V and 9 bases from J, with 18 bases between. In germline, CDR1 is MNHEY, CDR2 SVGAGI. This CDR3 contains 14 residues. The chain's CDR3 is CASSRDNAPTTQYF. CDR3 DNA sequence: TGTGCCAGCAGTCGGGACAACGCCCCCACGACGCAGTATTTT.

This chain connects TRBV7-2 to TRBJ2-5, with TRBD2 matching over 11 bases. From germline, CDR1 is SGHTA and CDR2 FQGNSA. After removal of 2 bases from V and 4 bases from J, the junction contained 0 bases not matched to a gene. CDR3 length: 14 amino acids. The CDR3 DNA follows: TGTGCCAGCAGCTTACTAGCGGGGGGAGAGACCCAGTACTTC. It specifies CASSLLAGGETQYF.

This clone appeared a single time. J is TRBJ2-2 and V is TRBV5-1; 10 bases align to TRBD2. CDR3 length: 17 amino acids. The J segment lost 6 bases and the V segment lost 0 bases, leaving 8 bases of the junction unmatched. Looked up from germline, CDR1 is SGHRS and CDR2 is YFSETQ. CDR3 amino acids: CASSLASAGGPSGELFF. The CDR3 bases are TGCGCCAGCAGCTTGGCCTCAGCGGGAGGGCCCTCCGGGGAGCTGTTTTTT.

The chain employs TRBV19 and TRBJ2-7; D is tentatively TRBD1 or TRBD2 (6 bases each). Germline CDR1 LNHDA, CDR2 SQIVND (reference sequence). The CDR3 extends over 14 amino acids. V was trimmed by 3 bases and J by 2 bases, leaving 11 bases between them. CDR3 bases: TGTGCCAGTAGTATGACGGGGGCAACCTACGAGCAGTACTTC. Translation gives CASSMTGATYEQYF. The whole variable domain, filled in from reference TRBV19 and TRBJ2-7, reads DGGITQSPKYLFRKEGQNVTLSCEQNLNHDAMYWYRQDPGQGLRLIYYSQIVNDFQKGDIAEGYSVSREKKESFPLTVTSAQKNPTAFYLCASSMTGATYEQYFGPGTRLTVT.

The rearrangement joins TRBV5-1 to TRBJ1-1; 8 bases are a match to TRBD1. V lost 3 bases and J lost 5; bases outside the gene matches: 9. The V gene's germline CDR1 is SGHRS and CDR2 YFSETQ. The CDR3 loop spans 15 amino acids. CDR3 DNA: TGCGCCAGCAGCTCTGCCAAACAGGGGGGGACTGAAGCTTTCTTT. Amino acids: CASSSAKQGGTEAFF.

This clone was counted a single time. The rearrangement uses TRBV19 and TRBJ1-6; D is perhaps TRBD1 (6 bases). V dropped 4 bases and J dropped 10 bases, with 11 bases sitting between them. The CDR3 totals 13 residues. CDR1 is LNHDA and CDR2 is SQIVND in the germline V gene (reference sequence). Written as DNA, the CDR3 is TGTGCCAGTAGTACTTCGACAGGATCACCCCTCCACTTT. Amino acids: CASSTSTGSPLHF.